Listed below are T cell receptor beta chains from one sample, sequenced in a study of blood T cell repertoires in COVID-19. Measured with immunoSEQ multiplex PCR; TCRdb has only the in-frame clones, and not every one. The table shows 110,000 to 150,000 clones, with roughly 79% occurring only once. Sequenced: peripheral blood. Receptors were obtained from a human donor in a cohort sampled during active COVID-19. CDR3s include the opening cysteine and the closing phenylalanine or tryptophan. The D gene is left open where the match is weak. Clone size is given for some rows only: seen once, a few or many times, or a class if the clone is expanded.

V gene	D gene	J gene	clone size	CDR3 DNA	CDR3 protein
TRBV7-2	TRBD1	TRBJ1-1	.	TGTGCCAGCAGCTTGACAGGGCGGGGGAACACTGAAGCTTTCTTT	CASSLTGRGNTEAFF
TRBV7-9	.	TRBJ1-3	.	TGTGCCAGCAGCCCACCAGGGTCATCCTCTGGAAACACCATATATTTT	CASSPPGSSSGNTIYF
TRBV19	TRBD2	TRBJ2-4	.	TGTGCCAGTAGTATTAGTGTGAGGACTAGCGGCAAAAACATTCAGTACTTC	CASSISVRTSGKNIQYF
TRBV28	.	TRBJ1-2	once	TGTGCCAGCACGCCGGACTTAGCTGGCTACACCTTC	CASTPDLAGYTF
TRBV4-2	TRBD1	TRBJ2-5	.	TGTGCCAGCAGCCAAGGCATCACCGGGACAGGGATACAAGAGACCCAGTACTTC	CASSQGITGTGIQETQYF
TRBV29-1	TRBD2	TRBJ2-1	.	TGCAGCGTTGATATGGCTAGCGGGAGAGTGGAGTTCTTC	CSVDMASGRVEFF
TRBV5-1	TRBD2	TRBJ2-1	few	TGCGCCAGCAGATTAGCGGGGAGCTCCTACAATGAGCAGTTCTTC	CASRLAGSSYNEQFF
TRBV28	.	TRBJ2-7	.	TGTGCCAGCAGGACCGGGACAAATTTCTACGAGCAGTACTTC	CASRTGTNFYEQYF
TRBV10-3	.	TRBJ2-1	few	TGTGCCATCAGTGAGTCTGTACTAGTCCAGTTCTTC	CAISESVLVQFF
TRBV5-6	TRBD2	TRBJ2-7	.	TGTGCCAGCAGCGGAGGGACTAGCGGTATTTACGAGCAGTACTTC	CASSGGTSGIYEQYF
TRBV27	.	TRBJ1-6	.	TGTGCCAGCAGTTTCAGGAGGGTTAATTCACCCCTCCACTTT	CASSFRRVNSPLHF
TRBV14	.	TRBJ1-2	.	TGTGCCAGCAGCCAAGTATATCAGGATACCTATGGCTACACCTTC	CASSQVYQDTYGYTF
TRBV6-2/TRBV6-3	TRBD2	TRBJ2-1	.	TGTGCCAGCAGCCTCCAACTAGCGGGGTTCAATGAGCAGTTCTTC	CASSLQLAGFNEQFF
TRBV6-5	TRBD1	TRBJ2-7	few	TGTGCCAGCAGCTCACGGGGGACAGGAGCTGTGGAGCAGTACTTC	CASSSRGTGAVEQYF
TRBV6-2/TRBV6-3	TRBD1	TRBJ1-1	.	TGTGCCAGCAGTACCGGGACAGGGAACGTTAGAAACACTGAAGCTTTCTTT	CASSTGTGNVRNTEAFF
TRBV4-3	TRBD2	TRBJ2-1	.	TGCGCCAGCAGCCAAGAACTAGCGGGAGAAAGGGCCTACAATGAGCAGTTCTTC	CASSQELAGERAYNEQFF
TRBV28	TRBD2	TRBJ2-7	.	TGTGCCACCGATCCTGGGTCTGGCGGGGGAACCTACGAGCAGTACTTC	CATDPGSGGGTYEQYF
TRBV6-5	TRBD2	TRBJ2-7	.	TGTGCCAGCAACTTCGGGGAGGGCAGGGCCTACGAGCAGTACTTC	CASNFGEGRAYEQYF
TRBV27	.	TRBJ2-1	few	TGTGCCAGCAGCAAACAGACGAGCTCCTACAATGAGCAGTTCTTC	CASSKQTSSYNEQFF
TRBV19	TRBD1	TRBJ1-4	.	TGTGCCAGTAGTATAACGGGACAGGGAGGCTCGGAACTGTTTTTT	CASSITGQGGSELFF
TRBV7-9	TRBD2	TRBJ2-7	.	TGTGCCAGCAGTCGCGGGAGCTCCTACGAGCAGTACTTC	CASSRGSSYEQYF
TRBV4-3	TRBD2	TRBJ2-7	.	TGCGCCAGCAGCCAAGCGTTAACTAGCGGGAGTAAGGTGCAGTACTTC	CASSQALTSGSKVQYF
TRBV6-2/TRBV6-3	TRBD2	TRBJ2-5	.	TGTGCCAGCAGCCTCGGACTAGCGGGTCTCCAAGAGACCCAGTACTTC	CASSLGLAGLQETQYF
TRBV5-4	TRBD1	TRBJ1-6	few	TGTGCCAGCAGCTTTAGGACAGGGAGGGATTCACCCCTCCACTTT	CASSFRTGRDSPLHF
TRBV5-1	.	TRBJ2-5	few	TGCGCCAGCAGCTTGGGGACACCTGCGTACCAAGAGACCCAGTACTTC	CASSLGTPAYQETQYF